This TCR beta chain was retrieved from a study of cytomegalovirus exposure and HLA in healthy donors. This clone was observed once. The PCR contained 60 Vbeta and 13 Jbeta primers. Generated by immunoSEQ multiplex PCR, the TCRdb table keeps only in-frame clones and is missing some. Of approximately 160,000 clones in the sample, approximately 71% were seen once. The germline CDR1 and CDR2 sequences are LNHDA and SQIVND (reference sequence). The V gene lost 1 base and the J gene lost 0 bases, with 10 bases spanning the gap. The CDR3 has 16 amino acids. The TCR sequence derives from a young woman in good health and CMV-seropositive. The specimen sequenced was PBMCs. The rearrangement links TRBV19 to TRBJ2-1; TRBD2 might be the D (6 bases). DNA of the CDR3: TGTGCCAGTAGTATAGTAGGGACTGGCTCCTACAATGAGCAGTTCTTC. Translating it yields CASSIVGTGSYNEQFF.